The clone carrying this T cell receptor beta chain was detected a few times. Its antigen is still unknown. Sequencing was at deep level. Libraries were prepared by immunoSEQ multiplex PCR; TCRdb keeps only in-frame clonotypes and omits some of them. Of some 1 million clones detected, roughly 80% appear once; the ten largest clones hold around 1.5%. All donors qualified as healthy HIV-negative adults and had experienced no recent acute infections or vaccinations. This sample was taken from a study of shared clonotypes between healthy human individuals. The CDR3 is 14 residues long. CDR1 and CDR2 from the germline V gene are SNHLY and FYNNEI. V was cut by 4 bases and J by 0 bases, with 7 bases left in between. Study results and caveats: Expectations were that clonotype sharing among donors would be affected by sequencing depth.

Source material: memory CD4+ T cells sorted from blood. Regarding subset: CD45RA-negative fraction. The rearrangement links TRBV2 to TRBJ2-1; D is uncertain. The receptor comes from a young man in good health. In nucleotides, the CDR3 is TGTGCCAGCAGTGGGCTAACCTCCTACAATGAGCAGTTCTTC. It codes for CASSGLTSYNEQFF.